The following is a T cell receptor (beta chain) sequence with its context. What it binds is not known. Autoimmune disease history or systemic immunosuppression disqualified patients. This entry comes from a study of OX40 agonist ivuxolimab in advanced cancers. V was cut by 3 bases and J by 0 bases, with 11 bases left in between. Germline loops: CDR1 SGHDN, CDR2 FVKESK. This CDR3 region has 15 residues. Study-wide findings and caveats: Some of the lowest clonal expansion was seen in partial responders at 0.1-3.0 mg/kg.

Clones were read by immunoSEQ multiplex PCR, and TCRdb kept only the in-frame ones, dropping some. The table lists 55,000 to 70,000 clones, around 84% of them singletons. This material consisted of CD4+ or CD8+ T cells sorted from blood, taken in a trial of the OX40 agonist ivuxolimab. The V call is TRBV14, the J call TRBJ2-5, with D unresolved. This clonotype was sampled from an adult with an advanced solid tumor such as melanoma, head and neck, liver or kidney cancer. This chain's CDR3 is CASSHGPSYQETQYF. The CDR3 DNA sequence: TGTGCCAGCAGCCATGGGCCATCGTACCAAGAGACCCAGTACTTC.